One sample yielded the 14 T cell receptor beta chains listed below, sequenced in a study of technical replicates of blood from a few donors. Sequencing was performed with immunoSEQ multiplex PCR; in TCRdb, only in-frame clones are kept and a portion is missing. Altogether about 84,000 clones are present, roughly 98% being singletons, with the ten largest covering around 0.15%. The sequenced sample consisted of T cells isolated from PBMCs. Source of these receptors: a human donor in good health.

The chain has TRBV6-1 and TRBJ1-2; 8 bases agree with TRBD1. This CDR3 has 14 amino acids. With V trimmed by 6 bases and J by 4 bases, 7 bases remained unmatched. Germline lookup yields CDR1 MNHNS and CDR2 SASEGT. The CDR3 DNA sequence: TGTGCCAGCAGCCCGACAGGGGAGGCCTATGGCTACACCTTC. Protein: CASSPTGEAYGYTF.

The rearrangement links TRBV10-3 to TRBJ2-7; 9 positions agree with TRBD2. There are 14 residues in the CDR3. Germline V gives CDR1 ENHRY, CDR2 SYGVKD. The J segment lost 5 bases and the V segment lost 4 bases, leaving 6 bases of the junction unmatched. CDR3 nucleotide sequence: TGTGCCATCAGTGGACTAGCGGCGCGGGACGAGCAGTACTTC. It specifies CAISGLAARDEQYF.

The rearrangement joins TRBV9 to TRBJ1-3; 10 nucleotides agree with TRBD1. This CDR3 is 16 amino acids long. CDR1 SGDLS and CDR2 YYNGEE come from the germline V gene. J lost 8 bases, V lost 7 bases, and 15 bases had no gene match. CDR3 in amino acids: CASGLAETGGKDTIYF. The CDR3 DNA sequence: TGTGCCAGCGGTCTTGCCGAGACAGGGGGCAAGGACACCATATATTTT.

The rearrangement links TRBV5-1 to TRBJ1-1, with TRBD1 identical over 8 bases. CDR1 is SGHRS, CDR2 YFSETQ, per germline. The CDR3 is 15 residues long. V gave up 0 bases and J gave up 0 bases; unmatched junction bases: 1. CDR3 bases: TGCGCCAGCAGCTTGGCACAGGGGGTGAACACTGAAGCTTTCTTT. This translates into CASSLAQGVNTEAFF.

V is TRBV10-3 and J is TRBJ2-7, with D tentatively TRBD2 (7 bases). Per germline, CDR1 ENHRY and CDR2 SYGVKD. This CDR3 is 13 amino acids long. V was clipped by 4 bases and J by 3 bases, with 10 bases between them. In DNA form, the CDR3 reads TGTGCCATCAGTGCGAGGGGGGGCTACGAGCAGTACTTC. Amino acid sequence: CAISARGGYEQYF.

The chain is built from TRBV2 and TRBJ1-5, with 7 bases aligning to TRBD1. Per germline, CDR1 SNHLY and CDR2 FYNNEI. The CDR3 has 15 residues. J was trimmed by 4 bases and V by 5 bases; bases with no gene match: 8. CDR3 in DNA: TGTGCCAGCAGTCTACAGGGGATGGTGAATCAGCCCCAGCATTTT. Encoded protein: CASSLQGMVNQPQHF.

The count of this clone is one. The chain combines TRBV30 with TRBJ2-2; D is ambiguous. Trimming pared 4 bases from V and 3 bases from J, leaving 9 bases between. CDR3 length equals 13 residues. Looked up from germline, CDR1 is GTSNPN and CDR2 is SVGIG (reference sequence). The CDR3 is CAWNRRDTGELFF. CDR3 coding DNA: TGTGCCTGGAACCGTCGGGACACCGGGGAGCTGTTTTTT. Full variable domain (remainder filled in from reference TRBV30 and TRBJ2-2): SQTIHQWPATLVQPVGSPLSLECTVEGTSNPNLYWYRQAAGRGLQLLFYSVGIGQISSEVPQNLSASRPQDRQFILSSKKLLLSDSGFYLCAWNRRDTGELFFGEGSRLTVL.

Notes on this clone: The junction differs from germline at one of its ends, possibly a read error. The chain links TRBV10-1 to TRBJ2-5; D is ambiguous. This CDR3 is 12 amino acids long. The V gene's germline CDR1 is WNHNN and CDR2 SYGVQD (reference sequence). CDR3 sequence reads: CASSVRREAQYF. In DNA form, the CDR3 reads TGCGCCAGCAGTGTGAGGAGAGAGGCCCAGTACTTC.

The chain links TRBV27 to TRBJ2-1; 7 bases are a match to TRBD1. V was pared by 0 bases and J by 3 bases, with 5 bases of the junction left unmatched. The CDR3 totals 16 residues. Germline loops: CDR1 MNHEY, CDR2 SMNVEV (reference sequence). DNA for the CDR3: TGTGCCAGCAGTTTATCGAGACAGGGATTCTACAATGAGCAGTTCTTC. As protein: CASSLSRQGFYNEQFF.

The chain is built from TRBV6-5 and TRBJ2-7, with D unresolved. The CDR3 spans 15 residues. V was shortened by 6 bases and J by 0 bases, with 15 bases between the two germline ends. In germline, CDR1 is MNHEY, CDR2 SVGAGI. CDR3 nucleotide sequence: TGTGCCAGCAGCGCCCCGGCGGCGAGCTCCTACGAGCAGTACTTC. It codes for CASSAPAASSYEQYF.

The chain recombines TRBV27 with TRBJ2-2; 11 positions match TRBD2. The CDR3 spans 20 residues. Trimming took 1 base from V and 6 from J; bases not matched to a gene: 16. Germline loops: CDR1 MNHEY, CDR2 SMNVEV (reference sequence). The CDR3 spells CASSLYPEASGGPGPGELFF. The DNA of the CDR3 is TGTGCCAGCAGTTTATACCCCGAGGCTAGCGGGGGGCCTGGCCCCGGGGAGCTGTTTTTT.

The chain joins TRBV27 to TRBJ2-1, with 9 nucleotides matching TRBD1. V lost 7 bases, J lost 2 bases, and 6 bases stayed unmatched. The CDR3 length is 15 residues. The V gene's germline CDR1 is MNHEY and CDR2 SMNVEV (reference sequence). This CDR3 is CASNSGTGPYNEQFF. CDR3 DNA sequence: TGTGCCAGCAACTCCGGGACAGGGCCCTACAATGAGCAGTTCTTC.

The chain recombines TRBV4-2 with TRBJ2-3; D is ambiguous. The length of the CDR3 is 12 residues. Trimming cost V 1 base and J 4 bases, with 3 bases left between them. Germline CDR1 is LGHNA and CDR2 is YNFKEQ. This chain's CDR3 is CASSQAADTQYF. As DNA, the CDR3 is TGTGCCAGCAGCCAAGCGGCAGATACGCAGTATTTT.

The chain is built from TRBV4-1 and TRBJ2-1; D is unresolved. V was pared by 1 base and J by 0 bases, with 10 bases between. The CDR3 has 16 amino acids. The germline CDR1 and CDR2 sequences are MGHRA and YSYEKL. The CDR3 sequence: CASSQVRGPSYNEQFF. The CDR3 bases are TGCGCCAGCAGCCAAGTAAGAGGCCCCTCCTACAATGAGCAGTTCTTC.